This T cell receptor (beta chain) was documented in a study of shared clonotypes between healthy human individuals. CDR1 is LNHDA, CDR2 SQIVND, per germline (reference sequence). The CDR3 has 17 amino acids. The V end was cut by 4 bases, the J end by 0 bases, with 16 bases between. Deep was the level at which the assay was run. Assay: immunoSEQ multiplex PCR; the TCRdb copy retains only in-frame clones and omits some. The sample lists 760,000 or so clones; about 96% were seen once. Naive CD8 cells lacked CD45RO and underwent positive selection for CCR7, leaving out terminally differentiated effector memory CD45RA+ cells.

The gene calls are TRBV19 and TRBJ1-5; D gene unclear. The origin of this receptor is a man aged 25-45 years in good health. Sequenced material: naive CD8+ T cells sorted from blood. The CDR3 here is CASSTRITSYSNQPQHF. For the CDR3, the DNA is TGTGCCAGTAGTACCCGAATTACGAGTTATAGCAATCAGCCCCAGCATTTT.